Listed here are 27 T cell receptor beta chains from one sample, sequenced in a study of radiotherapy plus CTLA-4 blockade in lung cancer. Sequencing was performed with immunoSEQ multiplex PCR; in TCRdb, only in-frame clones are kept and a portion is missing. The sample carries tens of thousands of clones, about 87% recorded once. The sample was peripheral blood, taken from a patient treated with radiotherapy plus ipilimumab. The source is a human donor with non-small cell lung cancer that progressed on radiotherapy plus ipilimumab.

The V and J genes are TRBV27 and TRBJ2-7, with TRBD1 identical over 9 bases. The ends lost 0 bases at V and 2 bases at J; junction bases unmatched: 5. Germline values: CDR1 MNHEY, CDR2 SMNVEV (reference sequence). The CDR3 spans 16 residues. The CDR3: CASSLSGTGLPYEQYF. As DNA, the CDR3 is TGTGCCAGCAGTTTATCCGGGACAGGGCTCCCCTACGAGCAGTACTTC.

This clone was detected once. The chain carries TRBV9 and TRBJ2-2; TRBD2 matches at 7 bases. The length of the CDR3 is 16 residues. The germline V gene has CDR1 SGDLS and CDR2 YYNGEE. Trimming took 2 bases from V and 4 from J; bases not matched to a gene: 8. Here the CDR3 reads CASSVGGLTFTGELFF. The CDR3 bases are TGTGCCAGCAGCGTGGGGGGACTAACCTTCACCGGGGAGCTGTTTTTT.

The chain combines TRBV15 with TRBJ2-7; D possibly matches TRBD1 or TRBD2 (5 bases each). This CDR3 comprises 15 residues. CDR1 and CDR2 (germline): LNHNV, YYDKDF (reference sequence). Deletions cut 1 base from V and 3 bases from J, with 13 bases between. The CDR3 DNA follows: TGTGCCACCAGCAGAGCCCAGATGGGGGTCTACGAGCAGTACTTC. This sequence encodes CATSRAQMGVYEQYF.

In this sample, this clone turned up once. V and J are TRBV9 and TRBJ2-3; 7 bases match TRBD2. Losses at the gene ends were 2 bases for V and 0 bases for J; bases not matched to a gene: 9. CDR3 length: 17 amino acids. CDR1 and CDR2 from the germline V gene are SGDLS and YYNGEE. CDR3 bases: TGTGCCAGCAGCGTTGGCCGTGGCGGGGGAAGCACAGATACGCAGTATTTT. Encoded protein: CASSVGRGGGSTDTQYF.

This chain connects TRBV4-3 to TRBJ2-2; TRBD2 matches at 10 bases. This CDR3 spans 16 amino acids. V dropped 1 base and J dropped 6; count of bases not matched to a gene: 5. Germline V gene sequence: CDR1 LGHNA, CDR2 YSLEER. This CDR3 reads CASSQGWGTSAGELFF. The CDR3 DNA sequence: TGCGCCAGCAGCCAAGGTTGGGGGACTAGCGCCGGGGAGCTGTTTTTT.

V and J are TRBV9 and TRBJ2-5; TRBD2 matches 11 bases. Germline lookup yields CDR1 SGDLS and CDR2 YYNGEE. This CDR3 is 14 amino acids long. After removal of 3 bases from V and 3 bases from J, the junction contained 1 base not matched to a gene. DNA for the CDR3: TGTGCCAGCAGCGCGGGACTAGCGGAAGAGACCCAGTACTTC. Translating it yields CASSAGLAEETQYF.

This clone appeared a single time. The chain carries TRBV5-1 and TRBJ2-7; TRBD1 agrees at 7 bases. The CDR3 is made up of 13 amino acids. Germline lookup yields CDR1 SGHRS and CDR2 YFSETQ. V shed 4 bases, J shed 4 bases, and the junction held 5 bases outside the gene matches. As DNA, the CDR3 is TGCGCCAGCAGCCAGGGACAGTTATACGAGCAGTACTTC. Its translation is CASSQGQLYEQYF. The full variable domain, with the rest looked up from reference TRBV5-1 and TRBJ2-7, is KAGVTQTPRYLIKTRGQQVTLSCSPISGHRSVSWYQQTPGQGLQFLFEYFSETQRNKGNFPGRFSGRQFSNSRSEMNVSTLELGDSALYLCASSQGQLYEQYFGPGTRLTVT.

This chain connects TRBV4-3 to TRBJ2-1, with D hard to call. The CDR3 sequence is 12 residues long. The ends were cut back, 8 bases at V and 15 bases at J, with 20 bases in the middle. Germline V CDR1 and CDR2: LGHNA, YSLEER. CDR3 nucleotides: TGCGCCAGCCCCCACGGGCTACCGGTCGGGTTCTTC. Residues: CASPHGLPVGFF.

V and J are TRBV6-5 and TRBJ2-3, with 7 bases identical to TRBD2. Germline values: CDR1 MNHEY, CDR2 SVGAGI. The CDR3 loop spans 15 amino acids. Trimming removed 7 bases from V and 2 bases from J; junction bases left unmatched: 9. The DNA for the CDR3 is TGTGCCAGCACCCAAAGGGGACTAACCACAGATACGCAGTATTTT. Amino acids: CASTQRGLTTDTQYF.

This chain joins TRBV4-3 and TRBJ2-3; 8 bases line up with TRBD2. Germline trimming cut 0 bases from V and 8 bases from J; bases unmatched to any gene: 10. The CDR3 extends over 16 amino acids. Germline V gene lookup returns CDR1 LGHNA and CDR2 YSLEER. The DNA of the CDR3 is TGCGCCAGCAGCCAAGAAGGTGGGATAGCGGGAAGTACGCAGTATTTT. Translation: CASSQEGGIAGSTQYF.

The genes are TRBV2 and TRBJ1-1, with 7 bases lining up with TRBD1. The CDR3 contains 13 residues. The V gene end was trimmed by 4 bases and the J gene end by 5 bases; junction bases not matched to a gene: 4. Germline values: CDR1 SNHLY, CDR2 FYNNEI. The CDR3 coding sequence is TGTGCCAGCAGTGGGGACAGTAGGACTGAAGCTTTCTTT. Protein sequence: CASSGDSRTEAFF.

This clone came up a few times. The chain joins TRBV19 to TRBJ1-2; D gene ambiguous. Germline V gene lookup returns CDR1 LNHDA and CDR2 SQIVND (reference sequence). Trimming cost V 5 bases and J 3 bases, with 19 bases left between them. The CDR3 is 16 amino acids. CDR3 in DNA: TGTGCCAGTAGTCAGTCGGGGAGCCGGTTCTACTATGGCTACACCTTC. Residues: CASSQSGSRFYYGYTF.

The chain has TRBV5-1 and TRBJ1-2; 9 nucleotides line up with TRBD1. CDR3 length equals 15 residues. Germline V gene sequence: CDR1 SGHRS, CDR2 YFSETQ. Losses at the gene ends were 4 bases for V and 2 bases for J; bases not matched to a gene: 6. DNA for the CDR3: TGCGCCAGCAGCGGGGGACAGGGTGTCAACTATGGCTACACCTTC. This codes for CASSGGQGVNYGYTF.

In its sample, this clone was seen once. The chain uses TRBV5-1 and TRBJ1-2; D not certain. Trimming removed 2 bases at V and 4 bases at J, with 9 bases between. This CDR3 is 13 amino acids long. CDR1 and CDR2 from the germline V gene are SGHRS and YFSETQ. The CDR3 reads CASSFEGSYGYTF. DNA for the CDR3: TGCGCCAGCAGCTTCGAGGGAAGCTATGGCTACACCTTC.

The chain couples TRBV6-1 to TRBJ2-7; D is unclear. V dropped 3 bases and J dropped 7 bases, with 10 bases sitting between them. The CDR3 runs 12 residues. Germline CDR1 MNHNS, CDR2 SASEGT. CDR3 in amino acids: CASSEYVREQYF. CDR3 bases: TGTGCCAGCAGTGAGTACGTGAGGGAGCAGTACTTC.

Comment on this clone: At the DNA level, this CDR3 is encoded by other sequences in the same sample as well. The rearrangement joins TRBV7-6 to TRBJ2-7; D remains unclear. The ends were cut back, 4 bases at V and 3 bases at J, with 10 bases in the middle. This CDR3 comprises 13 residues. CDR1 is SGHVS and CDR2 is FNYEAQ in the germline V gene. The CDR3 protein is CASSSGPNYEQYF. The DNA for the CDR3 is TGTGCCAGCAGCTCCGGACCGAACTACGAGCAGTACTTC.

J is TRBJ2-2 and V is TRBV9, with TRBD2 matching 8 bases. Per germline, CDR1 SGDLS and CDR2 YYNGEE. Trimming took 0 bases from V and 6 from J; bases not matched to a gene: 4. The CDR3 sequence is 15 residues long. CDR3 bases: TGTGCCAGCAGCGTAGCGGTACTAGCGGCCGGGGAGCTGTTTTTT. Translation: CASSVAVLAAGELFF.

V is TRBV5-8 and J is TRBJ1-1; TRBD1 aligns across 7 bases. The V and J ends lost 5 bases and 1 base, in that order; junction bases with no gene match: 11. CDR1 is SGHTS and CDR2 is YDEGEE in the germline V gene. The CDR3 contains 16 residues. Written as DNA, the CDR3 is TGTGCCAGCAGGGGGTACAGGGGTCGGACGAACACTGAAGCTTTCTTT. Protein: CASRGYRGRTNTEAFF.

Here the CDR3 reads CASSRTGGNRNTEAFF. In nucleotides, the CDR3 is TGTGCCAGCTCTAGGACAGGGGGAAATCGGAACACTGAAGCTTTCTTT. The genes are TRBV27 and TRBJ1-1; 10 bases are shared with TRBD1. Trimming at V came to 8 bases and at J to 1 base, leaving 10 bases not matched to a gene. Germline V gene sequence: CDR1 MNHEY, CDR2 SMNVEV (reference sequence). The CDR3 spans 16 residues.

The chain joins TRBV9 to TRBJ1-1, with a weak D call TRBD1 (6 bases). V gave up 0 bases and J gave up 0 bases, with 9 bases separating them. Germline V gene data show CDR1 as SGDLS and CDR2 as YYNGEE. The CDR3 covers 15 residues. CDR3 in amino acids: CASSVVRGLNTEAFF. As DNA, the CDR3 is TGTGCCAGCAGCGTAGTCCGGGGGCTGAACACTGAAGCTTTCTTT.

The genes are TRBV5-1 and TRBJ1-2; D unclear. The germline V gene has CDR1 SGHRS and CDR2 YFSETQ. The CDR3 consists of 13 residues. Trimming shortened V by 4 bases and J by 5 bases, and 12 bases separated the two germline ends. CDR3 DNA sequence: TGCGCCAGCAGCCCCTCTGGGATTTATGGCTACACCTTC. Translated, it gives CASSPSGIYGYTF.

CDR3 amino acids: CASSLSGGGKLFF. CDR3 sequence (DNA): TGTGCCAGCAGTTTATCGGGAGGGGGAAAACTGTTTTTT. The chain is built from TRBV28 and TRBJ1-4; TRBD1 might be the D (6 bases). Germline V gene sequence: CDR1 MDHEN, CDR2 SYDVKM. Deletions cut 1 base from V and 10 bases from J, with 10 bases between. This CDR3 has 13 amino acids.

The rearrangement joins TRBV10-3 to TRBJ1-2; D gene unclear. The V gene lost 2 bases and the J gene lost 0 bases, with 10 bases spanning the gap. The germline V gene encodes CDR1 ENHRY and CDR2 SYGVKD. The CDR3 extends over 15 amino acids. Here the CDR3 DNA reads TGTGCCATCAGTGAGATGGTAGGATCTAACTATGGCTACACCTTC. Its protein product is CAISEMVGSNYGYTF.

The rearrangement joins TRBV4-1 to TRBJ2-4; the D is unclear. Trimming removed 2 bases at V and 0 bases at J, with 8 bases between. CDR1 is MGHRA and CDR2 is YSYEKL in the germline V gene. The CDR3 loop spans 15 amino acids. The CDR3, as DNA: TGCGCCAGCAGCCAACTCGGGCTAGCCAAAAACATTCAGTACTTC. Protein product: CASSQLGLAKNIQYF.

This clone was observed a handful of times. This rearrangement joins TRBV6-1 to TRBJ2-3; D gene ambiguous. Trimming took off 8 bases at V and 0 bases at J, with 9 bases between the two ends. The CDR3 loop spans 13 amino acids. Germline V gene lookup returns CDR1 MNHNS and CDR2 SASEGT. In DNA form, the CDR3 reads TGTGCCAGCCTTAGCACGAGCACAGATACGCAGTATTTT. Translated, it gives CASLSTSTDTQYF.

The CDR3 coding sequence is TGTGCCAGCAGGAGAGCGGGAGCCACCTACAATGAGCAGTTCTTC. Its protein is CASRRAGATYNEQFF. This sequence joins TRBV5-8 and TRBJ2-1; 8 nucleotides line up with TRBD2. Germline assignment: CDR1 SGHTS and CDR2 YDEGEE. The CDR3 is 15 residues long. With V trimmed by 5 bases and J by 2 bases, 6 bases remained unmatched.

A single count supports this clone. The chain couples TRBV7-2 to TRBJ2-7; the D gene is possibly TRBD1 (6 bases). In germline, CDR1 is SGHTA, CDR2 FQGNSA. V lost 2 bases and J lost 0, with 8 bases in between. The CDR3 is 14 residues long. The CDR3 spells CASSLSTGSYEQYF. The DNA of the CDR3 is TGTGCCAGCAGCTTATCGACAGGCTCCTACGAGCAGTACTTC.